This is a list of T cell receptor beta chains from one sample in a study of T cell repertoires in cytomegalovirus infection. TCRdb reanalysed the reads using MiXCR and keeps one entry per CDR3 protein. In the table there are 150,000 to 200,000 distinct CDR3 sequences, approximately 15% of which are singletons. Sequenced sample: PBMCs. The receptors were sampled from a human donor in good health (CMV status not recorded). Some clones in this sample may be carry-over from other donors' samples. Both conserved end residues are part of each CDR3. A D gene is named only where the DNA matches it firmly. A clone size is listed for some rows: how often the clone was seen (once, few, many), or a class if it is expanded.

length: 15
J: TRBJ1-2
size: .
D: .
V: TRBV6-1
CDR3: CASSRTGAQNYGYTF
DNA: TGTGCCAGCAGTCGAACAGGAGCTCAGAACTATGGCTACACCTTC

length: 14
J: TRBJ2-5
size: many
D: .
V: TRBV6-1
CDR3: CASQRVGGKETQYF
DNA: TGTGCCAGCCAGAGGGTTGGCGGGAAAGAGACCCAGTACTTC

length: 14
J: TRBJ2-1
size: .
D: .
V: TRBV19
CDR3: CASSMGAAYNEQFF
DNA: TGTGCCAGTAGTATGGGAGCGGCCTACAATGAGCAGTTCTTC

length: 15
J: TRBJ1-1
size: once
D: .
V: TRBV4-3
CDR3: CASCHHGTAVEEAFF
DNA: TGCGCCAGCTGCCACCACGGGACCGCGGTAGAAGAAGCTTTCTTT

length: 13
J: TRBJ1-2
size: .
D: .
V: TRBV2
CDR3: CASSESAAYGYTF
DNA: TGTGCCAGCAGTGAATCGGCCGCCTATGGCTACACCTTC

length: 13
J: TRBJ2-7
size: few
D: .
V: TRBV6-6
CDR3: CASNPRKSYEQYF
DNA: TGTGCCAGCAACCCTAGAAAGTCCTACGAGCAGTACTTC

length: 16
J: TRBJ2-3
size: many
D: TRBD1
V: TRBV7-2
CDR3: CASSSGQGPRTDTQYF
DNA: TGTGCCAGCAGCTCGGGACAGGGGCCCCGCACAGATACGCAGTATTTT

length: 13
J: TRBJ2-5
size: few
D: .
V: TRBV5-1
CDR3: CASGTGPKETQYF
DNA: TGCGCCAGCGGAACGGGTCCCAAAGAGACCCAGTACTTC

length: 14
J: TRBJ2-1
size: few
D: TRBD1
V: TRBV28
CDR3: CASSFRDRPNEQFF
DNA: TGTGCCAGCAGTTTCCGGGACAGGCCCAATGAGCAGTTCTTC

length: 15
J: TRBJ1-2
size: many
D: TRBD1
V: TRBV28
CDR3: CASSLQGASDYGYTF
DNA: TGTGCCAGCAGCCTACAGGGGGCTTCGGACTATGGCTACACCTTC

length: 13
J: TRBJ1-1
size: few
D: .
V: TRBV27
CDR3: CASSSWMNTEAFF
DNA: TGTGCCAGCAGTTCGTGGATGAACACTGAAGCTTTCTTT

length: 15
J: TRBJ2-7
size: few
D: .
V: TRBV20-1
CDR3: CSARDRQVGPYEQYF
DNA: TGCAGTGCTAGAGACAGACAGGTTGGCCCCTACGAGCAGTACTTC

length: 14
J: TRBJ2-7
size: many
D: .
V: TRBV20-1
CDR3: CSARPPGTFYEQYF
DNA: TGCAGTGCTAGACCGCCAGGGACCTTCTACGAGCAGTACTTC

length: 12
J: TRBJ1-5
size: many
D: .
V: TRBV10-3
CDR3: CAVQGDNQPQHF
DNA: TGTGCCGTACAGGGAGACAATCAGCCCCAGCATTTT

length: 14
J: TRBJ2-1
size: many
D: .
V: TRBV6-2/TRBV6-3
CDR3: CASSYLDGSNEQFF
DNA: TGTGCCAGCAGTTACCTTGATGGGAGCAATGAGCAGTTCTTC

length: 16
J: TRBJ1-5
size: .
D: .
V: TRBV19
CDR3: CASAQSPGRRNQPQHF
DNA: TGTGCCAGTGCCCAATCCCCGGGCCGCCGCAATCAGCCCCAGCATTTT

length: 13
J: TRBJ2-3
size: many
D: TRBD1
V: TRBV12-3/TRBV12-4
CDR3: CASSPQGADTQYF
DNA: TGTGCCAGCAGTCCCCAGGGGGCAGATACGCAGTATTTT

length: 14
J: TRBJ2-7
size: few
D: .
V: TRBV15
CDR3: CATSRDLRGYEQYF
DNA: TGTGCCACCAGCAGAGATCTTCGGGGCTACGAGCAGTACTTC

length: 16
J: TRBJ2-7
size: .
D: TRBD2
V: TRBV2
CDR3: CASSPRTSGRSYEQYF
DNA: TGTGCCAGCAGTCCGAGGACTAGCGGGCGGTCCTACGAGCAGTACTTC

length: 13
J: TRBJ2-7
size: .
D: .
V: TRBV28
CDR3: CASSFPWADEQYF
DNA: TGTGCCAGCAGTTTCCCTTGGGCGGACGAGCAGTACTTC

length: 15
J: TRBJ2-3
size: few
D: TRBD1
V: TRBV4-3
CDR3: CASSLMTGITDTQYF
DNA: TGCGCCAGCAGCCTCATGACAGGGATCACAGATACGCAGTATTTT

length: 16
J: TRBJ2-1
size: few
D: TRBD2
V: TRBV7-3
CDR3: CASSLLAGGLVDEQFF
DNA: TGTGCCAGCAGCTTACTAGCGGGAGGGTTGGTCGATGAGCAGTTCTTC